Reported below is one T cell receptor beta chain. What it binds is not known. These data belong to a study of post-analysis software for immune sequencing data. Broader study findings: Under F measure analysis, samples from one preparation batch co-clustered strongly. Higher frequency in patients than in controls was seen for roughly five TRBV segments, with TRBV5-6, TRBV5-1 and TRBV20-1 among them.

The CDR3 consists of 15 residues. The V end lost 4 bases, the J end lost 10 bases, and 23 bases lay between the germline ends. From germline, CDR1 is SQVTM and CDR2 ANQGSEA. Sequencing libraries made from TCR beta cDNA carried unique molecular identifiers. A single record per CDR3 protein comes from TCRdb applying MiXCR to the PCR reads. The data show around 770,000 distinct CDR3 sequences, approximately 44% seen once. The rearrangement joins TRBV29-1 to TRBJ2-1; D uncertain. This TCR derives from a girl under 18 with multiple sclerosis. The sample consisted of blood. The CDR3: CSVVKFNPNFYEQFF. CDR3 sequence (DNA): TGCAGCGTTGTAAAGTTCAATCCTAACTTCTACGAGCAGTTCTTC.